This T cell receptor beta chain derives from a study of T cell changes during pregnancy in multiple sclerosis. Germline CDR1 and CDR2: KGHSH and LQKENI. V gave up 3 bases and J gave up 4 bases; unmatched junction bases: 2. The CDR3 spans 13 residues. Produced via immunoSEQ multiplex PCR; TCRdb's table is partial and in-frame only. The sample lists roughly 28,000 clones; just over 90% were seen once. The TCR was taken from a female donor with multiple sclerosis, enrolled in a pregnancy study. The rearrangement uses TRBV18 and TRBJ1-1; 7 bases map to TRBD1. The input for sequencing was CD8+ T cells from peripheral blood mononuclear cells, taken before pregnancy. The CDR3 here is CASSPQGGTEAFF. For the CDR3, the DNA is TGTGCCAGCTCACCGCAGGGGGGCACTGAAGCTTTCTTT.